The T cell receptor beta chain under discussion was sequenced for a study of CXCR3-negative and CXCR3-positive naive CD8 T cells. General study findings and limits: In CXCR3-positive naive cells, the TRB CDR3s were more hydrophobic than in CXCR3-negative naive cells. Naive subsets displayed similar surface CD5, and TCR strength was inferred from TRB CDR3 properties.

5' RACE that incorporated UMI labels was used to prepare the TRB cDNA libraries. TCRdb reprocessed the 5' RACE reads; each CDR3 protein has one entry and no DNA is given. Its table records some 130,000 distinct CDR3 sequences. This CDR3 has 14 residues. CDR1 MNHEY and CDR2 SVGAGI come from the germline V gene. At a few hundred thousand cells each, triplicate sorts were carried out for each CD8+ T cell subset. Naive CD8+ T cells were CD45RO-CCR7+CD27+CD95-. Of note for this clonotype: What it binds is not known.

This clonotype was sampled from a human donor in good health. Some clones in this sample may be carry-over from other donors' samples. Input material: naive CXCR3- CD8+ T cells from blood. Subset specified: CD45RO-CCR7+CD27+CD95- naive CD8+ T cells lacking CXCR3 (TNR3-). The chain combines TRBV6-5 with TRBJ2-7. CDR3 residues: CASSVAGDSYEQYF.